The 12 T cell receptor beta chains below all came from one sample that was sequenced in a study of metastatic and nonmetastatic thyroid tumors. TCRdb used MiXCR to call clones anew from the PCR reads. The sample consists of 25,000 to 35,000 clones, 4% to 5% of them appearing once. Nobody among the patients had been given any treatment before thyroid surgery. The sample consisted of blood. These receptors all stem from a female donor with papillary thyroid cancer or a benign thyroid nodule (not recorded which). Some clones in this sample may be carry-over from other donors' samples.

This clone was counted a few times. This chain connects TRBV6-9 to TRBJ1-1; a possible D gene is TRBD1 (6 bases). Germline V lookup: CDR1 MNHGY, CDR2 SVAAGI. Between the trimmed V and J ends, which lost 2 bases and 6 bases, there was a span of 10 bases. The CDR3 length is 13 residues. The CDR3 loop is CASSYRGAAEAFF. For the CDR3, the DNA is TGTGCCAGCAGTTATAGGGGGGCCGCTGAAGCTTTCTTT.

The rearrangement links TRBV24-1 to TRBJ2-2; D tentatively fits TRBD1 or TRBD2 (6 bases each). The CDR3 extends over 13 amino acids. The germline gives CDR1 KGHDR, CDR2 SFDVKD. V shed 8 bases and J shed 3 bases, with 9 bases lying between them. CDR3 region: CATKGGYTGELFF. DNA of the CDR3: TGTGCCACCAAAGGGGGGTACACCGGGGAGCTGTTTTTT.

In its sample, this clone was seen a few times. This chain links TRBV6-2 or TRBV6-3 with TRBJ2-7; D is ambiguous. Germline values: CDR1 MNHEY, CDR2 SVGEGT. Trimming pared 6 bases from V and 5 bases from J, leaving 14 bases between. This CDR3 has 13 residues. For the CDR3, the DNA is TGTGCCAGCAGCCCCCCTGCTCGGAACGAGCAGTACTTC. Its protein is CASSPPARNEQYF.

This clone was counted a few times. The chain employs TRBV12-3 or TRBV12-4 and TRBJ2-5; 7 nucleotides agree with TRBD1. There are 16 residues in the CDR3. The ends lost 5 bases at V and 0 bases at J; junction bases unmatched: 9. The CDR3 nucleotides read TGTGCCAGCAGTCCACGACAGGGAAGGTACCAAGAGACCCAGTACTTC. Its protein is CASSPRQGRYQETQYF.

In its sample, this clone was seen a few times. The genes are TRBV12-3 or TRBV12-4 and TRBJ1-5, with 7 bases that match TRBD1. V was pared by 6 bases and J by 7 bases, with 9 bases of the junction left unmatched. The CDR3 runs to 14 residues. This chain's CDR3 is CASSRQGVGQPQHF. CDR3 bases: TGTGCCAGCAGCCGCCAGGGGGTGGGCCAGCCCCAGCATTTT.

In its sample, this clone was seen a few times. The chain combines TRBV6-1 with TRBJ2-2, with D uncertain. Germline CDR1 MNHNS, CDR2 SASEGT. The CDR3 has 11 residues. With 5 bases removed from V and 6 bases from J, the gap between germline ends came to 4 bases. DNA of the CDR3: TGTGCCAGCAGTCTTGCCGGGGAGCTGTTTTTT. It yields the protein CASSLAGELFF.

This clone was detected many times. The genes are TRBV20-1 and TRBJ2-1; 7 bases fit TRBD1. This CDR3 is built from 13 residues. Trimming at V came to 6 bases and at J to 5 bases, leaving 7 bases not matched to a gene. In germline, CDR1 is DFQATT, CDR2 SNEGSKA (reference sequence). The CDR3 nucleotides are TGCAGTGCGCTTCAGGGACAGAACAATGAGCAGTTCTTC. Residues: CSALQGQNNEQFF.

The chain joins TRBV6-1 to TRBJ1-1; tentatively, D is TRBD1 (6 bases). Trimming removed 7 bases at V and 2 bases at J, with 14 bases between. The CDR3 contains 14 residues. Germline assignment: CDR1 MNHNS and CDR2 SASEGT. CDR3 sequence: CASTSRDTNTEAFF. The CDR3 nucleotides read TGTGCCAGCACCTCCCGGGACACCAACACTGAAGCTTTCTTT.

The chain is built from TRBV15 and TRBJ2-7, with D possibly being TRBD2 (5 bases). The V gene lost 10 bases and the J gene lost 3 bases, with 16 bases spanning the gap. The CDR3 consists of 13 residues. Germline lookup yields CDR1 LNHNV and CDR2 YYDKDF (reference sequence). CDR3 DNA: TGTGCCAGCAGGCCGGGAAGCGACTACGAGCAGTACTTC. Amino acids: CASRPGSDYEQYF.

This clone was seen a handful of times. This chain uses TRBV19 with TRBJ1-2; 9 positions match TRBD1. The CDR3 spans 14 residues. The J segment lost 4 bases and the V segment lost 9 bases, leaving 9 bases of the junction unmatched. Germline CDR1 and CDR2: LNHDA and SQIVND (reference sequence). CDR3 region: CASQTGGPPYGYTF. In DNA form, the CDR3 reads TGTGCCAGCCAGACAGGGGGGCCGCCCTATGGCTACACCTTC.

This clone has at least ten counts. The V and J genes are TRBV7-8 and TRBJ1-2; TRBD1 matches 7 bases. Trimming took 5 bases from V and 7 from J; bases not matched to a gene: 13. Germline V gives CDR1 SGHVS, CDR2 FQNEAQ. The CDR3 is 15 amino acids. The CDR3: CASSPRQGRVGGYTF. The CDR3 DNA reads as TGTGCCAGCAGCCCCCGACAGGGTCGAGTGGGTGGCTACACCTTC.

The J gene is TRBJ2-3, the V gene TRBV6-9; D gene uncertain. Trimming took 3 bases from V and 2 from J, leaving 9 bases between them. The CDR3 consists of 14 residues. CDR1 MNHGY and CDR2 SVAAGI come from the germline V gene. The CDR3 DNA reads TGTGCCAGCAGTTACCAACAACCCACAGATACGCAGTATTTT. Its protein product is CASSYQQPTDTQYF.